Following are 7 T cell receptor beta chains from one sample sequenced in a study of response to subunit inactivated influenza vaccine. One entry per CDR3 protein, called by TCRdb with MiXCR from the RT-PCR reads. The data show 400,000 to 550,000 distinct CDR3 sequences, less than 30% seen once. Source: CD4+ T cells sorted from PBMCs, taken roughly 5 days after vaccination. All receptors come from a man aged 50-60 years who received an inactivated influenza vaccine.

The V call is TRBV27, the J call TRBJ2-1, with 8 bases aligning to TRBD2. The ends lost 6 bases at V and 7 bases at J; junction bases unmatched: 11. This CDR3 is 15 amino acids long. Germline V lookup: CDR1 MNHEY, CDR2 SMNVEV (reference sequence). The CDR3 protein is CASRGLAGNRNEQFF. The CDR3 DNA follows: TGTGCCAGCAGAGGGCTAGCGGGTAATAGGAATGAGCAGTTCTTC.

A few counts support this clonotype. The chain employs TRBV4-2 and TRBJ2-7, with 9 bases aligning to TRBD2. There are 16 residues in the CDR3. Germline values: CDR1 LGHNA, CDR2 YNFKEQ. The V and J ends lost 0 bases and 4 bases, in that order; junction bases with no gene match: 7. CDR3 sequence reads: CASSQDTAGGTYEQYF. In DNA, the CDR3 is TGTGCCAGCAGCCAAGATACAGCGGGGGGAACTTACGAGCAGTACTTC.

The rearrangement links TRBV5-5 to TRBJ2-2, with 12 bases that match TRBD1. CDR1 is SGHKS and CDR2 is YYEKEE in the germline V gene (reference sequence). CDR3 length equals 17 residues. Trimming at V came to 1 base and at J to 3 bases, leaving 4 bases not matched to a gene. CDR3 sequence reads: CASSLRGQGAYTGELFF. The CDR3 DNA reads TGTGCCAGCAGCTTGAGGGGACAGGGGGCCTACACCGGGGAGCTGTTTTTT.

This chain joins TRBV9 and TRBJ2-7; no reliable D call. Between the trimmed V and J ends, which lost 4 bases and 6 bases, there was a span of 17 bases. The CDR3 runs to 14 residues. Germline CDR1 SGDLS, CDR2 YYNGEE. The chain's CDR3 is CASSPDATRREQYF. DNA of the CDR3: TGTGCCAGCAGCCCCGACGCCACACGACGCGAGCAGTACTTC.

The genes are TRBV6-2 or TRBV6-3 and TRBJ2-3, with D possibly TRBD2 on 6 matching bases. There are 14 residues in the CDR3. V lost 8 bases and J lost 6, with 18 bases in between. Per the germline V gene, CDR1 is MNHEY and CDR2 is SVGEGT. Here the CDR3 DNA reads TGTGCCAGCCGTTTGCGGGGCCGGTGGGATACGCAGTATTTT. Its translation: CASRLRGRWDTQYF.

The chain uses TRBV7-2 and TRBJ2-7; 11 nucleotides agree with TRBD2. The CDR3 spans 15 residues. With 6 bases clipped from V and 0 bases from J, the junction kept 4 bases outside the gene matches. Germline V gene lookup returns CDR1 SGHTA and CDR2 FQGNSA. The CDR3 region is CASRPTSGTSYEQYF. In DNA form, the CDR3 reads TGTGCCAGCAGGCCGACTAGCGGGACCTCCTACGAGCAGTACTTC.

This clonotype was seen more than once but under ten times. The rearrangement links TRBV24-1 to TRBJ1-6, with unresolved D. From germline, CDR1 is KGHDR and CDR2 SFDVKD. V was trimmed by 5 bases and J by 4 bases, leaving 8 bases between them. This CDR3 is 14 amino acids long. CDR3 nucleotide sequence: TGTGCCACCAGTGCCAGTGGATATAATTCACCCCTCCACTTT. This translates into CATSASGYNSPLHF.